Following are 9 T cell receptor beta chains from one sample sequenced in a study of cytomegalovirus exposure and HLA in healthy donors. With 60 Vbeta and 13 Jbeta primers, the PCR was carried out. Some clones are missing from TCRdb's copy, which holds only in-frame ones; the method was immunoSEQ multiplex PCR. The repertoire holds hundreds of thousands of clones, 70% to 80% seen once, with around a sixth in the top ten. Input material: PBMCs. The source is a man in his forties in good health and CMV-seronegative.

This chain connects TRBV19 to TRBJ1-5, with D perhaps matching TRBD1 (6 bases). V gave up 8 bases and J gave up 4 bases, with 18 bases separating them. CDR1 and CDR2 (germline): LNHDA, SQIVND (reference sequence). CDR3 size: 15 residues. The CDR3 nucleotides are TGTGCCAGTGTACAGGGAGACTTTGTAAATCAGCCCCAGCATTTT. Amino acids: CASVQGDFVNQPQHF.

This sequence joins TRBV11-1 and TRBJ1-1; tentative D call: TRBD1 (6 bases). Looked up from germline, CDR1 is SGHAT and CDR2 is FQDESV (reference sequence). V was shortened by 1 base and J by 5 bases, with 11 bases between the two germline ends. CDR3 length equals 14 residues. DNA for the CDR3: TGTGCCAGCAGCTTAGACAGGGCAGGGACTGAAGCTTTCTTT. Its protein product is CASSLDRAGTEAFF. Full variable domain (outside the CDR3, taken from reference TRBV11-1 and TRBJ1-1): EAEVAQSPRYKITEKSQAVAFWCDPISGHATLYWYRQILGQGPELLVQFQDESVVDDSQLPKDRFSAERLKGVDSTLKIQPAELGDSAMYLCASSLDRAGTEAFFGQGTRLTVV.

The chain has TRBV7-9 and TRBJ2-7; TRBD2 matches 7 bases. With 5 bases clipped from V and 1 base from J, the junction kept 8 bases outside the gene matches. Germline CDR1 and CDR2: SEHNR and FQNEAQ (reference sequence). This CDR3 has 15 residues. The CDR3 coding sequence is TGTGCCAGCAGCACAGCCGGGACTATATCCTACGAGCAGTACTTC. As protein: CASSTAGTISYEQYF.

CDR3 in DNA: TGTGCCAGCAGTCTTCCGCGGGCCATGGGCTACGAGCAGTACTTC. It is translated as CASSLPRAMGYEQYF. The chain is built from TRBV28 and TRBJ2-5, with a tentative D call TRBD2 (5 bases). Judging by the DNA end, TRBJ2-7 fits better; the J call may be wrong. CDR3 length: 15 amino acids. The germline V gene encodes CDR1 MDHEN and CDR2 SYDVKM.

This chain joins TRBV15 and TRBJ1-1; 10 bases are a match to TRBD1. This CDR3 has 14 residues. V dropped 1 base and J dropped 7; count of bases not matched to a gene: 3. Per germline, CDR1 LNHNV and CDR2 YYDKDF (reference sequence). CDR3 nucleotides: TGTGCCACCAGCAGAGCCGGGACAGGGGTTGAAGCTTTCTTT. Translation gives CATSRAGTGVEAFF.

V and J are TRBV7-3 and TRBJ1-2; D gene unclear. The CDR3 is 17 residues long. Germline assignment: CDR1 SGHTA and CDR2 FQGTGA. Trimming cost V 2 bases and J 3 bases, with 19 bases left between them. This chain's CDR3 is CASSLFPLRGGDYGYTF. The CDR3 nucleotides read TGTGCCAGCAGCTTATTCCCTCTTCGTGGAGGCGACTATGGCTACACCTTC.

The rearrangement joins TRBV7-6 to TRBJ2-7, with D possibly being TRBD1 (6 bases). V was cut by 3 bases and J by 0 bases, with 15 bases left in between. Germline CDR1 SGHVS, CDR2 FNYEAQ. The CDR3 is 16 amino acids. The CDR3 loop reads CASSFAGTSSSYEQYF. The CDR3 DNA is TGTGCCAGCAGCTTTGCCGGGACATCTAGCTCCTACGAGCAGTACTTC. The entire variable domain, with the rest obtained from reference TRBV7-6 and TRBJ2-7, is as follows: GAGVSQSPRYKVTKRGQDVALRCDPISGHVSLYWYRQALGQGPEFLTYFNYEAQQDKSGLPNDRFSAERPEGSISTLTIQRTEQRDSAMYRCASSFAGTSSSYEQYFGPGTRLTVT.

A single count supports this clone. The rearrangement links TRBV7-9 to TRBJ2-1; D uncertain. Germline V lookup: CDR1 SEHNR, CDR2 FQNEAQ (reference sequence). This CDR3 has 14 residues. Trimming took off 1 base at V and 4 bases at J, with 8 bases between the two ends. The chain's CDR3 is CASSLVGSYNEQFF. The CDR3 DNA sequence: TGTGCCAGCAGCTTAGTCGGGTCGTACAATGAGCAGTTCTTC.

This clone was seen a single time. J is TRBJ2-2 and V is TRBV5-1; 13 nucleotides match TRBD2. Germline CDR1 and CDR2: SGHRS and YFSETQ. V was pared by 2 bases and J by 1 base, with 11 bases of the junction left unmatched. There are 20 residues in the CDR3. The CDR3 region is CASSFSPGLAGPVNTGELFF. Written as DNA, the CDR3 is TGCGCCAGCAGCTTCTCTCCGGGACTAGCGGGACCTGTGAACACCGGGGAGCTGTTTTTT.